This T cell receptor (beta chain) was captured by sequencing in a study of T cell repertoires in cytomegalovirus infection. At the level of the study: CMV infection together with matching HLA type was indicated by public TCR beta signatures.

As to this clonotype: Its antigen is not known.

Via MiXCR, TCRdb re-called the reads, giving one row per CDR3 protein. The data contain roughly 180,000 distinct CDR3 sequences, 28% of them seen just once; the ten biggest clones take up around 29%. Study-wide findings and caveats: Carriers of CMV and the relevant HLA type were discriminated by public TCR beta frequency. Ex vivo, HLA-C-restricted CMV-specific TCR beta clonotypes prevailed over the rest of the response.

The material sequenced was PBMCs. The TCR originated in a human donor in good health (CMV status not recorded). Some clones in this sample may be carry-over from other donors' samples.

The CDR3 sequence: CASSQFRVIFTDTQYF. The CDR3, as DNA: TGTGCCAGCAGCCAATTCCGGGTTATCTTCACAGATACGCAGTATTTT. The V gene is TRBV3-1, the J gene TRBJ2-3, with no clear D. V was pared by 2 bases and J by 2 bases, with 14 bases between. Germline V CDR1 and CDR2: LGHDT, YNNKEL (reference sequence). The CDR3 contains 16 residues.